The next 25 T cell receptor beta chains were all read from a single sample in a study of shared clonotypes between healthy human individuals. Libraries were prepared by immunoSEQ multiplex PCR; TCRdb keeps only in-frame clonotypes and omits some of them. The table includes approximately 1.1 million clones, around 82% detected once. Sequencing was done on a sample of memory CD4+ T cells from PBMCs. Subset noted: CD45RA-negative fraction. These receptors were collected from a man aged 18-30 years in good health. Some clones in this sample may be carry-over from other donors' samples.

The count of this clone is one. The rearrangement uses TRBV5-8 and TRBJ2-3; D perhaps matches TRBD2 (5 bases). Germline V gene lookup returns CDR1 SGHTS and CDR2 YDEGEE. The germline V and J ends were trimmed by 4 bases and 6 bases, with 15 bases remaining between them. CDR3 length: 14 amino acids. The CDR3, as DNA: TGTGCCAGCAGCCACCCCGGGGAAGGGGATACGCAGTATTTT. Its protein product is CASSHPGEGDTQYF.

The gene calls are TRBV9 and TRBJ1-1; 8 bases are shared with TRBD1. The CDR3 contains 14 residues. CDR1 and CDR2 from the germline V gene are SGDLS and YYNGEE. V was clipped by 4 bases and J by 4 bases; unmatched bases: 6. CDR3 region: CASSPLTGVTEAFF. CDR3 coding DNA: TGTGCCAGCAGCCCGCTGACAGGGGTCACTGAAGCTTTCTTT.

A few counts support this clone. The chain carries TRBV2 and TRBJ1-5, with D maybe TRBD1 (5 bases). Trimming cost V 4 bases and J 7 bases, with 14 bases left between them. Germline V lookup: CDR1 SNHLY, CDR2 FYNNEI. The CDR3 runs to 14 residues. This CDR3 is CASSALLQGQPQHF. In DNA, the CDR3 is TGTGCCAGCAGTGCCCTTCTCCAGGGCCAGCCCCAGCATTTT.

CDR3 residues: CAISQLQGADTEAFF. The CDR3 nucleotides read TGTGCCATCAGCCAATTACAGGGGGCGGACACTGAAGCTTTCTTT. The V and J genes are TRBV10-3 and TRBJ1-1; 9 bases match TRBD1. The germline gives CDR1 ENHRY, CDR2 SYGVKD. The CDR3 totals 15 residues. After removal of 6 bases from V and 3 bases from J, the junction contained 8 bases not matched to a gene.

V usage is TRBV5-6 and J usage is TRBJ2-1; D gene uncertain. Trimming pared 4 bases from V and 8 bases from J, leaving 13 bases between. The germline CDR1 and CDR2 sequences are SGHDT and YYEEEE. The CDR3 covers 13 residues. CDR3: CASSRLTKDEQFF. The CDR3 DNA sequence: TGTGCCAGCAGCCGCCTCACTAAGGATGAGCAGTTCTTC.

The genes are TRBV6-1 and TRBJ1-2; D is undetermined. Trimming cost V 1 base and J 4 bases, with 7 bases left between them. Germline V gene data show CDR1 as MNHNS and CDR2 as SASEGT. This CDR3 comprises 13 residues. CDR3 nucleotides: TGTGCCAGCAGTGAAGTACAGATCTATGGCTACACCTTC. Translating gives CASSEVQIYGYTF.

The chain employs TRBV27 and TRBJ1-2, with 11 bases matching TRBD1. Germline CDR1 is MNHEY and CDR2 is SMNVEV (reference sequence). The V segment lost 4 bases and the J segment 4 bases; nucleotides outside the gene matches: 5. The CDR3 has 15 amino acids. Written as DNA, the CDR3 is TGTGCCAGCAGTTCTAGGACAGGGGGCGTCTATGGCTACACCTTC. It encodes CASSSRTGGVYGYTF.

The chain carries TRBV29-1 and TRBJ1-4, with D uncertain. The CDR3 is 12 amino acids. The germline V and J ends were trimmed by 1 base and 11 bases, with 11 bases remaining between them. Germline loops: CDR1 SQVTM, CDR2 ANQGSEA. This CDR3 is CSVEVGLGKLFF. In nucleotides, the CDR3 is TGCAGCGTTGAAGTTGGGCTGGGGAAACTGTTTTTT.

The genes are TRBV9 and TRBJ1-1; D is possibly TRBD1 (5 bases). Germline V gene sequence: CDR1 SGDLS, CDR2 YYNGEE. This CDR3 spans 17 amino acids. V was pared by 4 bases and J by 4 bases, with 23 bases between. The CDR3 nucleotides read TGTGCCAGCAGCCTTAGCGGTCAGGGTACGGTTGGCACTGAAGCTTTCTTT. Amino acid sequence: CASSLSGQGTVGTEAFF.

The J gene is TRBJ2-1, the V gene TRBV14; 8 bases line up with TRBD2. Germline loops: CDR1 SGHDN, CDR2 FVKESK. CDR3 length: 15 residues. The V segment lost 4 bases and the J segment 4 bases; nucleotides outside the gene matches: 6. The CDR3: CASSLSTSAYNEQFF. The CDR3 region has the DNA TGTGCCAGCAGCCTATCGACTAGCGCTTACAATGAGCAGTTCTTC.

The V gene is TRBV28, the J gene TRBJ1-5; 8 bases match TRBD1. V lost 5 bases to trimming and J lost 6 bases; unmatched junction nucleotides: 6. Germline V gene lookup returns CDR1 MDHEN and CDR2 SYDVKM. This CDR3 comprises 14 residues. CDR3 sequence (DNA): TGTGCCAGCAGTACAAACAGGGGGGCTCAGCCCCAGCATTTT. This codes for CASSTNRGAQPQHF.

This clone was observed at least ten times. This sample includes further DNA sequences coding for the same CDR3. The chain employs TRBV18 and TRBJ1-4; D not resolved. Germline V gene data show CDR1 as KGHSH and CDR2 as LQKENI. CDR3 length: 12 amino acids. V was clipped by 4 bases and J by 5 bases, with 5 bases between them. For the CDR3, the DNA is TGTGCCAGCTCACGACCAAATGAAAAACTGTTTTTT. The encoded protein is CASSRPNEKLFF.

The chain joins TRBV2 to TRBJ2-1; 8 bases are shared with TRBD2. Losses at the gene ends were 9 bases for V and 3 bases for J; bases not matched to a gene: 1. CDR3 length: 12 residues. Germline V gene sequence: CDR1 SNHLY, CDR2 FYNNEI. CDR3 sequence: CASSGDYNEQFF. The CDR3 nucleotides read TGTGCCAGTAGCGGGGACTACAATGAGCAGTTCTTC.

The chain uses TRBV5-1 and TRBJ1-3, with D unclear. The CDR3 spans 16 residues. The ends were cut back, 1 base at V and 2 bases at J, with 13 bases in the middle. Germline loops: CDR1 SGHRS, CDR2 YFSETQ. In nucleotides, the CDR3 is TGCGCCAGCAGCTTGACCCCGATGGACCCTGGAAACACCATATATTTT. It is translated as CASSLTPMDPGNTIYF.

This clone was recorded a few times. The chain carries TRBV4-2 and TRBJ1-1; D call uncertain. The germline V gene encodes CDR1 LGHNA and CDR2 YNFKEQ. The CDR3 contains 16 residues. Trimming cost V 1 base and J 2 bases, with 14 bases left between them. CDR3 in amino acids: CASSQVSIGGNTEAFF. Written as DNA, the CDR3 is TGTGCCAGCAGCCAAGTAAGCATCGGAGGTAACACTGAAGCTTTCTTT.

The V and J genes are TRBV19 and TRBJ1-5, with unresolved D. V lost 0 bases, J lost 7 bases, and 4 bases lay in between. There are 12 residues in the CDR3. Germline assignment: CDR1 LNHDA and CDR2 SQIVND (reference sequence). The CDR3 DNA reads TGTGCCAGTAGTATAGAGCGGCAGCCCCAGCATTTT. It translates to CASSIERQPQHF.

Only one count was recorded for this clone. The V call is TRBV2, the J call TRBJ2-1; 10 nucleotides match TRBD2. The ends lost 1 base at V and 0 bases at J; junction bases unmatched: 6. CDR1 SNHLY and CDR2 FYNNEI come from the germline V gene. The CDR3 length is 18 residues. The CDR3 bases are TGTGCCAGCAGTGAAGTTCTAGCGGGAGACGCCTCCTACAATGAGCAGTTCTTC. It translates to CASSEVLAGDASYNEQFF.

The chain couples TRBV29-1 to TRBJ1-1; D is unclear. Germline CDR1 SQVTM, CDR2 ANQGSEA. The V end was cut by 7 bases, the J end by 3 bases, with 12 bases between. The CDR3 length is 12 residues. This CDR3 reads CSAARQDTEAFF. CDR3 DNA sequence: TGCAGCGCCGCTAGGCAGGACACTGAAGCTTTCTTT.

V usage is TRBV6-4 and J usage is TRBJ2-7; D is ambiguous. Trimming removed 9 bases from V and 2 bases from J, with 5 bases in between. CDR3 length equals 10 residues. Germline V gene data show CDR1 as MRHNA and CDR2 as SNTAGT. In DNA form, the CDR3 reads TGTGCCAGGCGAACCTACGAGCAGTACTTC. As protein: CARRTYEQYF.

The chain has TRBV28 and TRBJ1-2; 7 positions match TRBD1. Losses at the gene ends were 10 bases for V and 5 bases for J; bases not matched to a gene: 7. Germline CDR1 is MDHEN and CDR2 is SYDVKM. The CDR3 totals 12 residues. The CDR3 bases are TGTGCCACCACGACAGGGTCATATGGCTACACCTTC. As protein: CATTTGSYGYTF.

The chain joins TRBV28 to TRBJ2-7; D might be TRBD2 (6 bases). Germline V CDR1 and CDR2: MDHEN, SYDVKM. Deletions cut 6 bases from V and 4 bases from J, with 19 bases between. The CDR3 runs to 15 residues. CDR3 sequence: CASSLEYGSTYEQYF. In DNA, the CDR3 is TGTGCCAGCAGCCTGGAGTACGGGAGTACTTACGAGCAGTACTTC.

The chain joins TRBV21-1 to TRBJ2-7. TRBV21-1 has pseudogene status. The CDR3 is 17 amino acids. The CDR3 loop is CASSKHHRQGSADEQYF. In DNA, the CDR3 is TGTGCCAGCAGCAAACACCACCGTCAGGGTAGCGCTGACGAGCAGTACTTC.

This clone was seen a few times. V is TRBV6-6 and J is TRBJ2-2, with TRBD2 identical over 9 bases. V was pared by 7 bases and J by 7 bases, with 13 bases of the junction left unmatched. CDR3 length: 16 amino acids. The V gene's germline CDR1 is MNHNY and CDR2 SVGAGI (reference sequence). CDR3 sequence (DNA): TGTGCCAGCACCCCCGGAGCGGGAGGTCCGGGCGGGGAGCTGTTTTTT. It encodes CASTPGAGGPGGELFF.

This clone was recorded once. V is TRBV4-3 and J is TRBJ2-3, with D unresolved. The germline V gene encodes CDR1 LGHNA and CDR2 YSLEER. CDR3 length equals 13 residues. With 4 bases removed from V and 4 bases from J, the gap between germline ends came to 9 bases. The CDR3 spells CASSRSRPDTQYF. In DNA form, the CDR3 reads TGCGCCAGCAGCCGATCGCGCCCAGATACGCAGTATTTT.

The rearrangement uses TRBV2 and TRBJ1-5; perhaps TRBD1 as D (5 bases). Trimming left V 4 bases short and J 6 bases short, with 13 bases between. CDR3 length equals 14 residues. Per the germline V gene, CDR1 is SNHLY and CDR2 is FYNNEI. CDR3 protein: CASSGAGYLQPQHF. CDR3 coding DNA: TGTGCCAGCAGTGGGGCAGGGTATCTTCAGCCCCAGCATTTT. Supplemented by reference TRBV2 and TRBJ1-5, the full variable domain reads EPEVTQTPSHQVTQMGQEVILRCVPISNHLYFYWYRQILGQKVEFLVSFYNNEISEKSEIFDDQFSVERPDGSNFTLKIRSTKLEDSAMYFCASSGAGYLQPQHFGDGTRLSIL.